This T cell receptor beta chain is drawn from a study of cytomegalovirus exposure and HLA in healthy donors. For the study at large: Prior work identified 117 million unique TCR beta sequences in some 200 million T cells. Study-level points and caveats: HLA restriction was apparent for most CMV-associated TCR beta chains in a later analysis. Researchers left out some V segments, among them TRBV6-2 and TRBV6-3, as indistinguishable.

The PCR used 60 Vbeta and 13 Jbeta primers. Assay: immunoSEQ multiplex PCR; the TCRdb copy retains only in-frame clones and omits some. Altogether approximately 160,000 clones are present, about 82% being singletons, with the ten largest covering 0.7% to 0.95%. The CDR3 sequence is 14 residues long. V lost 3 bases and J 2 bases, leaving 11 bases between the germline ends. Germline V gene lookup returns CDR1 SGHRS and CDR2 YFSETQ. As for this clone: Antigen: not known.

This chain joins TRBV5-1 and TRBJ1-1, with D hard to call. This clonotype was sampled from a woman aged 18 to 35 in good health and CMV-seronegative. Sequenced material: PBMCs. The DNA of the CDR3 is TGCGCCAGCAGCTCCCTCTCTCTTAACACTGAAGCTTTCTTT. Residues: CASSSLSLNTEAFF.